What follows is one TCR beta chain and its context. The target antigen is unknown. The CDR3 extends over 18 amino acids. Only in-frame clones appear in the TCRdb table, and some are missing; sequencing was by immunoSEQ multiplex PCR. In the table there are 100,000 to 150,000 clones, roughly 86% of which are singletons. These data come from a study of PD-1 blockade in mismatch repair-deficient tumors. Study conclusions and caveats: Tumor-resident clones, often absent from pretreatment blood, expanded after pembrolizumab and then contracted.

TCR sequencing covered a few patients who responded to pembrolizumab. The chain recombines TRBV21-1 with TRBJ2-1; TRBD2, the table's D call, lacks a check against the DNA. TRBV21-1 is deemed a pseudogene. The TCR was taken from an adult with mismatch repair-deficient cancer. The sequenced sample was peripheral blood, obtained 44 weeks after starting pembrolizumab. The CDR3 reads CASSKWKTHRAIYNEQFF. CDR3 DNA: TGTGCCAGCAGCAAATGGAAGACTCACCGTGCGATATACAATGAGCAGTTCTTC.